This is a list of T cell receptor beta chains from one sample in a study of shared clonotypes between healthy human individuals. TCRdb keeps only in-frame clones here, not all; method: immunoSEQ multiplex PCR. The repertoire has some 1 million clones, around 75% of them found once; the top ten carry over 1.3%. The sequenced sample was memory CD4+ T cells sorted from blood. Every receptor here comes from a young man in good health. Both conserved end residues are part of each CDR3. The D gene is left open where the match is weak. For some rows the clone size is stated as once, few or many, or as a class when expanded; others skip it.

cdr3_aa cdr3_nt v_call d_call clone_size j_call
CAWSPRLDEQYF TGTGCCTGGAGTCCCAGACTTGACGAGCAGTACTTC TRBV30 NA NA TRBJ2-7
CASSLRDANSPLHF TGTGCCAGCAGCCTCCGGGACGCTAATTCACCCCTCCACTTT TRBV5-5 NA NA TRBJ1-6
CASSLPTGGNTEAFF TGTGCCAGCAGTTTACCCACAGGGGGTAACACTGAAGCTTTCTTT TRBV28 TRBD1 once TRBJ1-1
CASSTGGGYGYTF TGTGCCAGCAGTACAGGGGGCGGCTATGGCTACACCTTC TRBV6-1 TRBD1 once TRBJ1-2
CASSLGAEVNYGYTF TGCGCCAGCAGCTTGGGTGCGGAGGTTAACTATGGCTACACCTTC TRBV5-1 NA NA TRBJ1-2
CASSLVGQPQETQYF TGTGCCAGCAGCTTAGTGGGACAGCCTCAAGAGACCCAGTACTTC TRBV7-9 TRBD1 NA TRBJ2-5
CASSVGGNPLGEQYF TGTGCCAGCAGTGTGGGCGGGAACCCCCTGGGGGAGCAGTACTTC TRBV2 NA NA TRBJ2-7
CAWSLGTGYSNQPQHF TGTGCCTGGAGCCTAGGGACAGGCTATAGCAATCAGCCCCAGCATTTT TRBV30 TRBD1 NA TRBJ1-5
CASSLGRDNEQYF TGTGCCAGCAGTCTTGGACGTGACAACGAGCAGTACTTC TRBV5-5 NA NA TRBJ2-7
CASSFTGQGWDTGELFF TGTGCCAGCAGTTTCACCGGACAGGGCTGGGACACCGGGGAGCTGTTTTTT TRBV27 TRBD1 NA TRBJ2-2
CASSFNKGTAYEQYF TGTGCCAGCAGCTTTAATAAGGGTACCGCCTACGAGCAGTACTTC TRBV7-2 NA NA TRBJ2-7
CASSPGRAVEKLFF TGTGCCAGCAGCCCGGGCAGGGCGGTGGAAAAACTGTTTTTT TRBV5-8 NA NA TRBJ1-4
CASSSWTSGETQYF TGTGCCAGCAGCTCTTGGACTAGTGGCGAGACCCAGTACTTC TRBV11-2 TRBD2 NA TRBJ2-5
CASSQGPVPTDTQYF TGCGCCAGCAGCCAAGGTCCCGTACCGACAGATACGCAGTATTTT TRBV4-1 NA NA TRBJ2-3
CASSLSKANYGYTF TGTGCCAGCAGTTTATCGAAGGCTAACTATGGCTACACCTTC TRBV27 NA NA TRBJ1-2
CASTQGQGYGYTF TGTGCCAGTACCCAAGGACAGGGATATGGCTACACCTTC TRBV19 TRBD1 NA TRBJ1-2
CASSVQQNTEAFF TGCGCCAGCAGTGTACAGCAGAACACTGAAGCTTTCTTT TRBV10-2 NA few TRBJ1-1
CAWMDRNTEAFF TGTGCCTGGATGGACAGAAACACTGAAGCTTTCTTT TRBV30 NA once TRBJ1-1
CAISGAGPRDTQYF TGTGCCATCAGCGGGGCCGGGCCCCGAGATACGCAGTATTTT TRBV10-3 NA NA TRBJ2-3
CASSLHDRGGYGYTF TGTGCCAGCAGCCTCCATGACAGGGGCGGCTATGGCTACACCTTC TRBV6-1 TRBD1 few TRBJ1-2
CASSQGIDRLEAQYF TGTGCCAGCAGCCAAGGAATCGACAGACTGGAGGCCCAGTACTTC TRBV14 NA NA TRBJ2-4
CASGLGPAMGYTF TGTGCTAGTGGTTTAGGACCGGCGATGGGCTACACCTTC TRBV12-5 NA NA TRBJ1-2
CAISESGQSYEQYF TGTGCCATCAGTGAGTCGGGGCAGAGCTACGAGCAGTACTTC TRBV10-3 NA NA TRBJ2-7
CASSRQGGGYNEQFF TGCGCCAGCAGCCGACAGGGTGGGGGTTACAATGAGCAGTTCTTC TRBV5-1 TRBD1 NA TRBJ2-1
CASSTLGGYEQYF TGTGCCAGTAGCACCCTCGGCGGCTACGAGCAGTACTTC TRBV19 NA NA TRBJ2-7
CASSAAGNTGELFF TGTGCCAGCAGCGCGGCCGGGAACACCGGGGAGCTGTTTTTT TRBV9 NA once TRBJ2-2
CASSLNPLYEKLFF TGTGCCAGCAGTCTCAACCCCCTATATGAAAAACTGTTTTTT TRBV27 NA once TRBJ1-4
CAWSGGRNSPLHF TGTGCCTGGAGTGGAGGGCGTAATTCACCCCTCCACTTT TRBV30 NA few TRBJ1-6
CASSDSLGLAGGHYEQYF TGTGCCAGCAGTGACAGTCTTGGACTAGCGGGGGGCCATTACGAGCAGTACTTC TRBV2 TRBD2 NA TRBJ2-7
CASSLAGGAKDNEQFF TGTGCCAGCAGCTTGGCCGGGGGGGCTAAGGACAATGAGCAGTTCTTC TRBV7-9 TRBD2 NA TRBJ2-1
CASSYRSQNTEAFF TGTGCCAGCAGCTACAGGTCCCAGAACACTGAAGCTTTCTTT TRBV11-2 NA NA TRBJ1-1
CASSATSGRGRETQYF TGTGCCAGTAGCGCCACTAGCGGTCGAGGAAGGGAGACCCAGTACTTC TRBV19 TRBD2 NA TRBJ2-5
CSVWDTLENTEAFF TGCAGCGTGTGGGACACCCTAGAGAACACTGAAGCTTTCTTT TRBV29-1 NA NA TRBJ1-1
CASSLPSYEQYF TGTGCCAGCAGTTTACCCTCCTACGAGCAGTACTTC TRBV28 NA NA TRBJ2-7
CASSYLGQGTNYGYTF TGTGCCAGCAGTTACCTTGGACAGGGGACTAACTATGGCTACACCTTC TRBV6-5 TRBD1 NA TRBJ1-2
CASSFAVEQFF TGTGCCAGCAGCTTTGCGGTTGAGCAGTTCTTC TRBV7-9 NA once TRBJ2-1
CASSLVTDGYEQYF TGCGCCAGCAGCTTGGTTACAGACGGTTACGAGCAGTACTTC TRBV5-1 NA NA TRBJ2-7
CASSDAGTGAYEQYF TGTGCCAGCAGTGATGCCGGGACAGGTGCCTACGAGCAGTACTTC TRBV25-1 TRBD1 NA TRBJ2-7